This TCR beta chain is drawn from a study of T cells of healthy individuals. V was pared by 3 bases and J by 5 bases, with 13 bases between. This CDR3 has 14 residues. Germline-derived CDR1 and CDR2 are SGHVS and FQNEAQ. Many counts were recorded for this clonotype. Using its own MiXCR run on the 5' RACE reads, TCRdb lists one record per CDR3 protein. This sample carries 40,000 to 60,000 distinct CDR3 sequences, 14% to 15% of them seen once, and the ten largest clones take about 16%. The source is a human donor in good health. This chain joins TRBV7-8 and TRBJ2-5, with D possibly TRBD2 on 7 matching bases. The chain's CDR3 is CASSFAGAGETQYF. Written as DNA, the CDR3 is TGTGCCAGCAGCTTTGCGGGGGCCGGGGAGACCCAGTACTTC. The full variable domain, in which reference TRBV7-8 and TRBJ2-5 provide the parts outside the CDR3, is GAGVSQSPRYKVAKRGQDVALRCDPISGHVSLFWYQQALGQGPEFLTYFQNEAQLDKSGLPSDRFFAERPEGSVSTLKIQRTQQEDSAVYLCASSFAGAGETQYFGPGTRLLVL.